This T cell receptor beta chain was observed in a study of blood T cell repertoires in COVID-19. Across the whole study: Sample material is recorded as cDNA or gDNA derived from T cells, B-cell-depleted T cells, or PBMCs.

V lost 11 bases and J lost 1; bases outside the gene matches: 17. Per the germline V gene, CDR1 is ENHRY and CDR2 is SYGVKD. This CDR3 spans 17 amino acids. Data came from immunoSEQ multiplex PCR; TCRdb stores just in-frame clones and leaves some out. The profile shows 130,000 to 150,000 clones, more than 75% of them singletons. The source of this sequence is a human donor with acute or convalescent COVID-19. The donor label of this sample is uncertain. The chain recombines TRBV10-3 with TRBJ1-1; TRBD1 matches 9 bases. Material for sequencing was peripheral blood. The DNA of the CDR3 is TGTGCCTCCCGACTAACGGGACAGGGCTCTGGGAACACTGAAGCTTTCTTT. This sequence encodes CASRLTGQGSGNTEAFF.